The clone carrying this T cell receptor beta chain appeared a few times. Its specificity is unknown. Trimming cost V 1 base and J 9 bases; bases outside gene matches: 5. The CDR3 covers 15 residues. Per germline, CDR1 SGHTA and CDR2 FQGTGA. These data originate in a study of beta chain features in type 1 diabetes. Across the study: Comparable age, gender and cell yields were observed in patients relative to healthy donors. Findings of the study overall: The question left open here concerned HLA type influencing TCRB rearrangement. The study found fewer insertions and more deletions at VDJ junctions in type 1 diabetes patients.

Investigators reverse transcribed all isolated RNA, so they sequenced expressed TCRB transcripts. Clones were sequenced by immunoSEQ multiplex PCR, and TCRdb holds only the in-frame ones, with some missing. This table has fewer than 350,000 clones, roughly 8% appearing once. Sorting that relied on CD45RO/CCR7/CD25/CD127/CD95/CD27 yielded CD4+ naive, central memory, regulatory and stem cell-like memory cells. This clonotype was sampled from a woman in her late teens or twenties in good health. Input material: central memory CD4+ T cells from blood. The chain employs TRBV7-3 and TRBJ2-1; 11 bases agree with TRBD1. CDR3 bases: TGTGCCAGCAGCTTAAGGGACAGGGGGTTTAGTGAGCAGTTCTTC. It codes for CASSLRDRGFSEQFF.